The 32 T cell receptor beta chains listed next were all sequenced from one sample in a study of T cell responses to AZD1222 COVID-19 vaccine. Assay: immunoSEQ multiplex PCR; the TCRdb copy retains only in-frame clones and omits some. The sample lists approximately 61,000 clones, about four fifths occurring once. Specimen: peripheral blood, collected 28 days after the second AZD1222 dose. The receptors originated from an adult who received the AZD1222 COVID-19 vaccine.

The rearrangement joins TRBV14 to TRBJ2-7; 7 positions match TRBD1. The ends lost 1 base at V and 2 bases at J; junction bases unmatched: 5. The CDR3 is 15 residues long. CDR1 and CDR2 from the germline V gene are SGHDN and FVKESK. CDR3 residues: CASSQVGQGAYEQYF. CDR3 coding DNA: TGTGCCAGCAGCCAAGTAGGGCAGGGGGCCTACGAGCAGTACTTC.

The rearrangement uses TRBV28 and TRBJ2-3; 7 nucleotides match TRBD1. V trimming: 7 bases; J trimming: 5 bases; junction bases outside the gene matches: 15. Germline CDR1 reads MDHEN; CDR2 reads SYDVKM. CDR3 length: 16 amino acids. The CDR3, as DNA: TGTGCCAGCACCAAAGGGAAGGGGGCGCTTGGAGATACGCAGTATTTT. Protein: CASTKGKGALGDTQYF.

The chain joins TRBV6-5 to TRBJ1-1; D remains unclear. Deletions cut 6 bases from V and 1 base from J, with 15 bases between. The germline gives CDR1 MNHEY, CDR2 SVGAGI. The CDR3 spans 15 residues. The CDR3 here is CASRIGRLPNTEAFF. The CDR3 DNA is TGTGCCAGCAGGATCGGACGGCTTCCGAACACTGAAGCTTTCTTT.

The genes are TRBV9 and TRBJ2-1; D gene ambiguous. Trimming removed 2 bases at V and 1 base at J, with 7 bases between. This CDR3 is 14 amino acids long. Per the germline V gene, CDR1 is SGDLS and CDR2 is YYNGEE. In DNA, the CDR3 is TGTGCCAGCAGCGTGGATCCTTCCTACAATGAGCAGTTCTTC. Amino acid sequence: CASSVDPSYNEQFF.

This chain joins TRBV6-6 and TRBJ2-1; 13 bases fit TRBD2. The CDR3 covers 20 residues. V shed 6 bases, J shed 4 bases, and the junction held 18 bases outside the gene matches. Per germline, CDR1 MNHNY and CDR2 SVGAGI (reference sequence). In DNA, the CDR3 is TGTGCCAGCAGCTCACTGACCGGGACTAGCGGGATGACAGGGTACAATGAGCAGTTCTTC. Its translation is CASSSLTGTSGMTGYNEQFF.

The V and J genes are TRBV5-5 and TRBJ1-4; a possible D gene is TRBD1 (6 bases). Trimming cost V 2 bases and J 8 bases, with 16 bases left between them. The CDR3 contains 15 residues. Germline CDR1 and CDR2: SGHKS and YYEKEE (reference sequence). CDR3 loop: CASSFPWGRGEKLFF. As DNA, the CDR3 is TGTGCCAGCAGCTTTCCGTGGGGGCGAGGCGAAAAACTGTTTTTT.

This clone has ten or more counts. The chain combines TRBV5-1 with TRBJ2-7, with 8 bases fitting TRBD2. With V trimmed by 0 bases and J by 2 bases, 4 bases remained unmatched. Per the germline V gene, CDR1 is SGHRS and CDR2 is YFSETQ. This CDR3 is built from 15 residues. The CDR3, as DNA: TGCGCCAGCAGCTTGGACGGCGGGAGGCCCTACGAGCAGTACTTC. Translation: CASSLDGGRPYEQYF. The full variable domain, its missing parts supplied by reference TRBV5-1 and TRBJ2-7, is KAGVTQTPRYLIKTRGQQVTLSCSPISGHRSVSWYQQTPGQGLQFLFEYFSETQRNKGNFPGRFSGRQFSNSRSEMNVSTLELGDSALYLCASSLDGGRPYEQYFGPGTRLTVT.

This sequence joins TRBV7-9 and TRBJ1-6, with D possibly being TRBD1 (5 bases). CDR1 and CDR2 (germline): SEHNR, FQNEAQ (reference sequence). V shed 2 bases and J shed 7 bases, with 12 bases lying between them. The CDR3 contains 15 residues. CDR3 in DNA: TGTGCCAGCAGCTTAAGTTTAGACAGCAATTCACCCCTCCACTTT. It translates to CASSLSLDSNSPLHF.

The chain recombines TRBV5-6 with TRBJ2-2; D remains ambiguous. With 4 bases removed from V and 0 bases from J, the gap between germline ends came to 13 bases. The CDR3 is made up of 16 amino acids. Germline CDR1 is SGHDT and CDR2 is YYEEEE. This CDR3 reads CASSPHLVANTGELFF. CDR3 DNA: TGTGCCAGCAGCCCCCATCTGGTAGCGAACACCGGGGAGCTGTTTTTT.

The chain uses TRBV19 and TRBJ1-2, with TRBD1 matching over 10 bases. CDR3 length equals 15 residues. The germline gives CDR1 LNHDA, CDR2 SQIVND (reference sequence). J gave up 6 bases and V 6 bases, and 10 bases lay outside the gene matches. CDR3 residues: CASRGDLGTGDGYTF. The CDR3 DNA reads TGTGCCAGTAGGGGAGATCTTGGGACAGGGGATGGCTACACCTTC.

This chain joins TRBV15 and TRBJ2-5; 9 bases fit TRBD1. CDR1 is LNHNV, CDR2 YYDKDF, per germline (reference sequence). Trimming removed 0 bases from V and 5 bases from J; junction bases left unmatched: 7. The CDR3 is made up of 16 amino acids. The CDR3 sequence is CATSRENRGRVETQYF. CDR3 DNA sequence: TGTGCCACCAGCAGAGAGAACAGGGGGCGTGTGGAGACCCAGTACTTC.

The rearrangement joins TRBV19 to TRBJ2-7, with D unclear. The CDR3 totals 14 residues. Deletions cut 4 bases from V and 6 bases from J, with 16 bases between. CDR1 and CDR2 from the germline V gene are LNHDA and SQIVND (reference sequence). This chain's CDR3 is CASSTIPSQGEQYF. Written as DNA, the CDR3 is TGTGCCAGTAGTACCATCCCTTCGCAAGGCGAGCAGTACTTC.

The chain links TRBV5-1 to TRBJ1-4; D is ambiguous. The CDR3 consists of 14 residues. Germline assignment: CDR1 SGHRS and CDR2 YFSETQ. V was clipped by 4 bases and J by 4 bases, with 11 bases between them. In DNA form, the CDR3 reads TGCGCCAGCAGCCCTACAGATGATAATGAAAAACTGTTTTTT. Its protein product is CASSPTDDNEKLFF.

The V call is TRBV5-1, the J call TRBJ1-1; D is unclear. Germline assignment: CDR1 SGHRS and CDR2 YFSETQ. V was cut by 0 bases and J by 0 bases, with 3 bases left in between. CDR3 length equals 13 residues. The CDR3 DNA is TGCGCCAGCAGCTTGGTAGTGAACACTGAAGCTTTCTTT. Protein sequence: CASSLVVNTEAFF. The complete variable domain, with remaining parts taken from reference TRBV5-1 and TRBJ1-1, reads KAGVTQTPRYLIKTRGQQVTLSCSPISGHRSVSWYQQTPGQGLQFLFEYFSETQRNKGNFPGRFSGRQFSNSRSEMNVSTLELGDSALYLCASSLVVNTEAFFGQGTRLTVV.

The chain links TRBV9 to TRBJ2-2, with 12 nucleotides matching TRBD2. V was pared by 4 bases and J by 7 bases, with 8 bases of the junction left unmatched. Germline V gene lookup returns CDR1 SGDLS and CDR2 YYNGEE. The CDR3 has 16 amino acids. The DNA for the CDR3 is TGTGCCAGCAGCCCGCGGACTAGCGGGAATGTCGGGGAGCTGTTTTTT. This gives the protein CASSPRTSGNVGELFF.

The rearrangement links TRBV29-1 to TRBJ2-3; D is ambiguous. There are 14 residues in the CDR3. In germline, CDR1 is SQVTM, CDR2 ANQGSEA. V was clipped by 4 bases and J by 0 bases, with 11 bases between them. CDR3 in amino acids: CSVVAGSSTDTQYF. DNA for the CDR3: TGCAGCGTTGTGGCAGGTTCTAGCACAGATACGCAGTATTTT.

The gene calls are TRBV30 and TRBJ2-2; 8 nucleotides match TRBD1. The V gene end was trimmed by 4 bases and the J gene end by 7 bases; junction bases not matched to a gene: 11. This CDR3 contains 15 residues. Germline V gene lookup returns CDR1 GTSNPN and CDR2 SVGIG (reference sequence). This CDR3 is CAWKNPDRAVGELFF. The DNA for the CDR3 is TGTGCCTGGAAAAACCCGGACAGGGCGGTCGGGGAGCTGTTTTTT.

The CDR3, as DNA: TGTGCCATCAGTGAGTCCAGGGGCGTAACGGGAGCCTCAGTAGGGTACTACGAGCAGTACTTC. Its translation is CAISESRGVTGASVGYYEQYF. The gene calls are TRBV10-3 and TRBJ2-7; D assignment may be TRBD1 or TRBD2 (6 bases each). The CDR3 totals 21 residues. CDR1 and CDR2 from the germline V gene are ENHRY and SYGVKD. V was cut by 0 bases and J by 3 bases, with 30 bases left in between.

This sequence joins TRBV5-4 and TRBJ2-3; 7 bases agree with TRBD2. The CDR3 totals 16 residues. Germline trimming cut 2 bases from V and 2 bases from J; bases unmatched to any gene: 8. Germline loops: CDR1 SGHNT, CDR2 YYREEE (reference sequence). The CDR3 DNA sequence: TGTGCCAGCAGCTTTGGGGCTAGCGGATACACAGATACGCAGTATTTT. Its protein is CASSFGASGYTDTQYF.

In this sample, this clone turned up once. The CDR3 DNA is TGTGCCAGCACCCAGACAGTACGCGCCTACGAGCAGTACTTC. It specifies CASTQTVRAYEQYF. V is TRBV5-5 and J is TRBJ2-7, with D possibly matching TRBD1 (5 bases). The CDR3 sequence is 14 residues long. The germline V and J ends were trimmed by 6 bases and 2 bases, with 15 bases remaining between them. CDR1 is SGHKS and CDR2 is YYEKEE in the germline V gene (reference sequence). Drawing the rest from reference TRBV5-5 and TRBJ2-7, the complete variable domain is DAGVTQSPTHLIKTRGQQVTLRCSPISGHKSVSWYQQVLGQGPQFIFQYYEKEERGRGNFPDRFSARQFPNYSSELNVNALLLGDSALYLCASTQTVRAYEQYFGPGTRLTVT.

The chain joins TRBV7-2 to TRBJ2-1; maybe TRBD2 (6 bases). With 4 bases removed from V and 7 bases from J, the gap between germline ends came to 20 bases. CDR3 length: 16 residues. The germline CDR1 and CDR2 sequences are SGHTA and FQGNSA. Here the CDR3 DNA reads TGTGCCAGCAGCTCACAACTAGGAAGAGGAGGGAATGAGCAGTTCTTC. It translates to CASSSQLGRGGNEQFF.

This clone was counted only a few times. J is TRBJ1-3 and V is TRBV7-8; 9 nucleotides align to TRBD1. After removal of 4 bases from V and 7 bases from J, the junction contained 2 bases not matched to a gene. The CDR3 totals 13 residues. CDR1 is SGHVS, CDR2 FQNEAQ, per germline. The CDR3 nucleotides read TGTGCCAGCAGCTCGGGACAGGGTAACACCATATATTTT. It yields the protein CASSSGQGNTIYF.

The chain couples TRBV7-2 to TRBJ2-7; 10 bases are shared with TRBD2. The CDR3 is 14 amino acids. Germline V gene lookup returns CDR1 SGHTA and CDR2 FQGNSA. The V segment lost 5 bases and the J segment 5 bases; nucleotides outside the gene matches: 6. The CDR3 here is CASSPSGSAHEQYF. In DNA form, the CDR3 reads TGTGCCAGCAGCCCTAGCGGGAGCGCCCACGAGCAGTACTTC. Using reference TRBV7-2 and TRBJ2-7 for the parts outside the CDR3, the full variable domain is GAGVSQSPSNKVTEKGKDVELRCDPISGHTALYWYRQSLGQGLEFLIYFQGNSAPDKSGLPSDRFSAERTGGSVSTLTIQRTQQEDSAVYLCASSPSGSAHEQYFGPGTRLTVT.

The rearrangement links TRBV5-1 to TRBJ2-1, with 7 bases identical to TRBD2. Per germline, CDR1 SGHRS and CDR2 YFSETQ. The CDR3 has 17 amino acids. After removal of 4 bases from V and 2 bases from J, the junction contained 12 bases not matched to a gene. DNA of the CDR3: TGCGCCAGCAGCCAGATGACGGCGGGAGAAACCTACAATGAGCAGTTCTTC. It is translated as CASSQMTAGETYNEQFF. Using reference TRBV5-1 and TRBJ2-1 for the parts outside the CDR3, the full variable domain is KAGVTQTPRYLIKTRGQQVTLSCSPISGHRSVSWYQQTPGQGLQFLFEYFSETQRNKGNFPGRFSGRQFSNSRSEMNVSTLELGDSALYLCASSQMTAGETYNEQFFGPGTRLTVL.

The chain combines TRBV6-5 with TRBJ2-1; D is unresolved. V was trimmed by 2 bases and J by 9 bases, leaving 8 bases between them. Looked up from germline, CDR1 is MNHEY and CDR2 is SVGAGI. This CDR3 is built from 12 residues. CDR3 loop: CASSYALGEQFF. For the CDR3, the DNA is TGTGCCAGCAGTTACGCTCTCGGTGAGCAGTTCTTC.

The chain has TRBV7-9 and TRBJ1-4, with TRBD1 identical over 8 bases. CDR3 size: 17 residues. V gave up 1 base and J gave up 8 bases; unmatched junction bases: 12. Germline loops: CDR1 SEHNR, CDR2 FQNEAQ (reference sequence). The CDR3 reads CASSLVPGGAYVEKLFF. CDR3 bases: TGTGCCAGCAGCTTAGTCCCAGGGGGCGCGTATGTCGAAAAACTGTTTTTT.

This clone was seen a few times. The chain carries TRBV28 and TRBJ2-1; a weak D match, TRBD2 (6 bases). The CDR3 loop spans 14 amino acids. V lost 8 bases to trimming and J lost 3 bases, with 14 bases between them. Germline CDR1 is MDHEN and CDR2 is SYDVKM. In DNA, the CDR3 is TGTGCCAGCCGCGTTGGGGGGTTCTACAATGAGCAGTTCTTC. Protein sequence: CASRVGGFYNEQFF.

The rearrangement uses TRBV7-9 and TRBJ2-5; 8 nucleotides match TRBD2. The CDR3 has 17 amino acids. Per germline, CDR1 SEHNR and CDR2 FQNEAQ (reference sequence). V dropped 5 bases and J dropped 3; count of bases not matched to a gene: 14. CDR3 DNA: TGTGCCAGCAGCAGACTCCTTAGCGGGGACCTTAAAGAGACCCAGTACTTC. Protein sequence: CASSRLLSGDLKETQYF. The variable domain in full, completed from reference TRBV7-9 and TRBJ2-5, reads DTGVSQNPRHKITKRGQNVTFRCDPISEHNRLYWYRQTLGQGPEFLTYFQNEAQLEKSRLLSDRFSAERPKGSFSTLEIQRTEQGDSAMYLCASSRLLSGDLKETQYFGPGTRLLVL.

The rearrangement links TRBV4-3 to TRBJ2-1; perhaps D is TRBD1 or TRBD2 (5 bases each). CDR1 and CDR2 (germline): LGHNA, YSLEER. The CDR3 is made up of 14 amino acids. V lost 1 base, J lost 6 bases, and 10 bases lay in between. The CDR3 DNA reads as TGCGCCAGCAGCCAAGGGGGGTCACCCAATGAGCAGTTCTTC. Translating it yields CASSQGGSPNEQFF.

V usage is TRBV5-6 and J usage is TRBJ1-5; TRBD1 might be the D (6 bases). The V and J ends lost 4 bases and 4 bases respectively, with 15 bases between them. Per the germline V gene, CDR1 is SGHDT and CDR2 is YYEEEE. The CDR3 spans 15 residues. The CDR3 protein is CASSRRGGINQPQHF. The CDR3 DNA reads as TGTGCCAGCAGCCGGAGAGGGGGGATTAATCAGCCCCAGCATTTT.

V is TRBV6-2 or TRBV6-3 and J is TRBJ2-7; maybe TRBD1 (6 bases). Germline loops: CDR1 MNHEY, CDR2 SVGEGT. The CDR3 contains 14 residues. Trimming removed 4 bases from V and 1 base from J, with 11 bases in between. CDR3 in amino acids: CASSSHRVSYEQYF. DNA of the CDR3: TGTGCCAGCAGTTCACACAGGGTTTCCTACGAGCAGTACTTC.

The chain combines TRBV9 with TRBJ1-1; 11 bases are a match to TRBD1. There are 16 residues in the CDR3. Losses at the gene ends were 0 bases for V and 6 bases for J; bases not matched to a gene: 7. The V gene's germline CDR1 is SGDLS and CDR2 YYNGEE. CDR3 in amino acids: CASSVDPLGQGAEAFF. CDR3 sequence (DNA): TGTGCCAGCAGCGTAGACCCGCTGGGACAGGGGGCTGAAGCTTTCTTT. The variable domain in full, with the rest retrieved from reference TRBV9 and TRBJ1-1, is DSGVTQTPKHLITATGQRVTLRCSPRSGDLSVYWYQQSLDQGLQFLIQYYNGEERAKGNILERFSAQQFPDLHSELNLSSLELGDSALYFCASSVDPLGQGAEAFFGQGTRLTVV.